The rows below give T cell receptor beta chains drawn from one sample of a study of patients and donors after allogeneic stem cell transplantation. TCRdb re-derived calls from the RT-PCR reads in MiXCR, one entry per CDR3 protein. The data contain roughly 250,000 distinct CDR3 sequences, 13% to 15% of them singletons. Material: blood, either unsorted or a sorted T cell fraction (not recorded which). These TCRs come from a human donor who was either an allogeneic HSCT recipient or a stem cell or donor lymphocyte infusion donor (not recorded which). It is not recorded whose cells these are; they may come from a transplant donor. Both conserved end residues are trimmed from each CDR3.

cdr3_aa j_call v_call
ASSLGTGRFEAF TRBJ1-1 TRBV7-2
ASADPAKNIQY TRBJ2-4 TRBV19
AWSGTGVNEQF TRBJ2-1 TRBV30
ASRRGTGTDTQY TRBJ2-3 TRBV6-1
ATTDRWLVVDTQY TRBJ2-3 TRBV24-1
ATSYGGNQPQH TRBJ1-5 TRBV24-1
ASSPLRVGYGYT TRBJ1-2 TRBV12-3/TRBV12-4
ASSDSGGDTDTQY TRBJ2-3 TRBV9
ASSYRRGADTQY TRBJ2-3 TRBV5-6
ASSLPLRAVSYNEQF TRBJ2-1 TRBV11-2
SPEDSSYEQY TRBJ2-7 TRBV29-1
ASRLATSDETQY TRBJ2-5 TRBV5-1
ASSVLQETGELF TRBJ2-2 TRBV7-2
AIRGAGQPQH TRBJ1-5 TRBV10-3
SVGTGAGDTQY TRBJ2-3 TRBV29-1
ASSFRTGGNYGYT TRBJ1-2 TRBV12-3/TRBV12-4
ASSRNRARTGELF TRBJ2-2 TRBV4-1
ASSLNGAYNSPLH TRBJ1-6 TRBV11-2
ASRYRGQAGELF TRBJ2-2 TRBV5-1
ASSLGSLSYNEQF TRBJ2-1 TRBV5-1
ATSRASGGNTIY TRBJ1-3 TRBV15
ASSYSNSLAGVYEQY TRBJ2-7 TRBV6-5
ASSPTLNEKLF TRBJ1-4 TRBV5-1
ASSPQGSTSGETQY TRBJ2-5 TRBV7-2
ASSDPGATDTQY TRBJ2-3 TRBV5-1
ASSYAGGSRDTQY TRBJ2-3 TRBV6-2/TRBV6-3
ASSQQGQRYEQY TRBJ2-7 TRBV4-3
AWNVMGGHEQF TRBJ2-1 TRBV30
ASSLRGLDTDTQY TRBJ2-3 TRBV7-2
ASSGGPTDTQY TRBJ2-3 TRBV7-9
ASSSSGTSGTDTQY TRBJ2-3 TRBV11-2
SARGRTGGAYGYT TRBJ1-2 TRBV20-1
SARSSGLVYEQY TRBJ2-7 TRBV20-1
ASSHRTSGTTTNEQF TRBJ2-1 TRBV5-1
ASKGDKHNQPQH TRBJ1-5 TRBV27
SARGRGLNTIY TRBJ1-3 TRBV20-1
SALYDFPGLYGYT TRBJ1-2 TRBV20-1
ASSLGGAQETQY TRBJ2-5 TRBV5-1
ASSKIVSSYEQY TRBJ2-7 TRBV19
ASSLAGGGNSPLH TRBJ1-6 TRBV5-6
SARQDRGTQY TRBJ2-5 TRBV20-1
AIGMAGDTDTQY TRBJ2-3 TRBV10-3